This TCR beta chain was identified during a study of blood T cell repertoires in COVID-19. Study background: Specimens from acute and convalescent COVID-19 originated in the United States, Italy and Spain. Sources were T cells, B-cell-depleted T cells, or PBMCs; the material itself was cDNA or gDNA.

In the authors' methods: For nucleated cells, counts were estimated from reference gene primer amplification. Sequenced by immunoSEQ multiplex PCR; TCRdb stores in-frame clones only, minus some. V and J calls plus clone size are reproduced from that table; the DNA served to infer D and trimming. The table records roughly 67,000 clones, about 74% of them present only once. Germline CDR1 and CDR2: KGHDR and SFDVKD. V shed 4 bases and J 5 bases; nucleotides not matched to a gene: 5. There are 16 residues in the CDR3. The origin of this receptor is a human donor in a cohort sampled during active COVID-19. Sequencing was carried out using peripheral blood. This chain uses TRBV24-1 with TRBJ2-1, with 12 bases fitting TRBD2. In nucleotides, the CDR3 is TGTGCCACCAGTGAGAGGACTAGCGGGAAAGACAATGAGCAGTTCTTC. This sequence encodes CATSERTSGKDNEQFF.